The 18 T cell receptor beta chains reported below all come from one sample, sequenced in a study of T cells in Graves' hyperthyroidism and ophthalmopathy. Researchers took RNA transcripts and amplified the TCR beta CDR3 regions from them. An initial round of RT-PCR targeting the TCR CDR3 relied on the HTBI primer set. TCRdb re-called the multiplex PCR reads with MiXCR, one entry per CDR3 protein. The sample lists about 350,000 distinct CDR3 sequences; 12% to 15% were seen once. The sequencing input was blood. The source is a woman aged 40 to 50 with Graves' ophthalmopathy.

This clonotype was found many times. This chain connects TRBV7-2 to TRBJ2-3; D possibly corresponds to TRBD2 (6 bases). Germline V lookup: CDR1 SGHTA, CDR2 FQGNSA. The length of the CDR3 is 15 residues. The germline V and J ends were trimmed by 6 bases and 6 bases, with 19 bases remaining between them. CDR3 region: CASSRQRALGDTQYF. CDR3 sequence (DNA): TGTGCCAGCAGTCGTCAGCGGGCCCTAGGGGATACGCAGTATTTT.

This sequence joins TRBV18 and TRBJ1-1; possibly TRBD1 for D (6 bases). With 6 bases removed from V and 6 bases from J, the gap between germline ends came to 23 bases. Per germline, CDR1 KGHSH and CDR2 LQKENI. This CDR3 is built from 16 residues. DNA for the CDR3: TGTGCCAGCTCTATCCGGACGGGGGCGCGTGACGCTGAAGCTTTCTTT. It translates to CASSIRTGARDAEAFF.

The V gene is TRBV7-6, the J gene TRBJ1-2; possible D gene TRBD1, 6 bases. This CDR3 is built from 15 residues. The ends were cut back, 2 bases at V and 7 bases at J, with 17 bases in the middle. Germline V CDR1 and CDR2: SGHVS, FNYEAQ. CDR3 protein: CASSLTPRGQGGYTF. CDR3 bases: TGTGCCAGCAGCTTAACCCCCAGGGGTCAGGGTGGCTACACCTTC.

This clonotype was seen more than once but under ten times. V gene TRBV27 combines with J gene TRBJ2-7, with D perhaps TRBD1 or TRBD2 (5 bases each). V was trimmed by 3 bases and J by 2 bases, leaving 11 bases between them. The CDR3 is 14 amino acids. CDR1 and CDR2 (germline): MNHEY, SMNVEV (reference sequence). The CDR3, as DNA: TGTGCCAGCAGTTTGACAGTGACTACCTACGAGCAGTACTTC. This codes for CASSLTVTTYEQYF.

V usage is TRBV19 and J usage is TRBJ1-2; weak D call: TRBD1 (5 bases). Trimming pared 6 bases from V and 2 bases from J, leaving 10 bases between. Germline-derived CDR1 and CDR2 are LNHDA and SQIVND (reference sequence). CDR3 length equals 13 residues. The CDR3 reads CASRGADNYGYTF. The DNA of the CDR3 is TGTGCCAGTAGAGGGGCAGACAACTATGGCTACACCTTC. Complete variable domain (other parts from reference TRBV19 and TRBJ1-2): DGGITQSPKYLFRKEGQNVTLSCEQNLNHDAMYWYRQDPGQGLRLIYYSQIVNDFQKGDIAEGYSVSREKKESFPLTVTSAQKNPTAFYLCASRGADNYGYTFGSGTRLTVV.

This clonotype has just a few counts. This chain uses TRBV4-1 with TRBJ2-1; the D is unclear. The CDR3 has 15 residues. CDR1 is MGHRA, CDR2 YSYEKL, per germline. V was cut by 3 bases and J by 4 bases, with 13 bases left in between. The CDR3 loop is CASSHLRTEYNEQFF. As DNA, the CDR3 is TGCGCCAGCAGCCACTTAAGGACGGAATACAATGAGCAGTTCTTC.

This clonotype was counted a few times. The chain uses TRBV9 and TRBJ2-7; D not certain. V was pared by 3 bases and J by 0 bases, with 10 bases between. Germline CDR1 is SGDLS and CDR2 is YYNGEE. This CDR3 has 14 amino acids. CDR3 amino acids: CASSDPNNSYEQYF. The CDR3 DNA reads as TGTGCCAGCAGCGATCCCAACAACTCCTACGAGCAGTACTTC. The full variable domain, its missing parts supplied by reference TRBV9 and TRBJ2-7, is DSGVTQTPKHLITATGQRVTLRCSPRSGDLSVYWYQQSLDQGLQFLIQYYNGEERAKGNILERFSAQQFPDLHSELNLSSLELGDSALYFCASSDPNNSYEQYFGPGTRLTVT.

This clonotype appeared many times. This rearrangement joins TRBV6-1 to TRBJ1-5; D ambiguous. The CDR3 length is 16 residues. CDR1 MNHNS and CDR2 SASEGT come from the germline V gene. V lost 2 bases and J lost 2, with 13 bases in between. The CDR3 nucleotides are TGTGCCAGCAGTGAAAACGTGGGGAGACGCAATCAGCCCCAGCATTTT. Its protein is CASSENVGRRNQPQHF.

Only a few counts were recorded for this clonotype. J is TRBJ2-4 and V is TRBV5-8; 9 bases align to TRBD2. V shed 4 bases, J shed 5 bases, and the junction held 10 bases outside the gene matches. Germline V lookup: CDR1 SGHTS, CDR2 YDEGEE. This CDR3 is built from 16 residues. Here the CDR3 reads CASSQAGGAFQNIQYF. The CDR3, as DNA: TGTGCCAGCAGCCAAGCGGGGGGCGCATTCCAAAACATTCAGTACTTC.

This clonotype was observed at least ten times. The chain couples TRBV28 to TRBJ2-7, with 9 nucleotides matching TRBD2. CDR3 length: 15 amino acids. V dropped 6 bases and J dropped 2; count of bases not matched to a gene: 8. The germline V gene has CDR1 MDHEN and CDR2 SYDVKM. The CDR3 sequence is CASSLSGRTTYEQYF. In DNA, the CDR3 is TGTGCCAGCAGCTTAAGCGGGAGGACCACCTACGAGCAGTACTTC.

The chain recombines TRBV19 with TRBJ2-7; 9 bases fit TRBD2. V gave up 5 bases and J gave up 0 bases; unmatched junction bases: 17. CDR1 is LNHDA and CDR2 is SQIVND in the germline V gene (reference sequence). The CDR3 has 19 residues. This chain's CDR3 is CASSPRDISGGFFSYEQYF. The CDR3, as DNA: TGTGCCAGTAGTCCTCGGGACATAAGCGGGGGGTTCTTCTCCTACGAGCAGTACTTC.

This clonotype was seen ten or more times. V gene TRBV6-1 combines with J gene TRBJ1-6; D unclear. There are 14 residues in the CDR3. Germline CDR1 reads MNHNS; CDR2 reads SASEGT. V was trimmed by 7 bases and J by 7 bases, leaving 14 bases between them. CDR3 sequence (DNA): TGTGCCAGCAATCTAGTCACCGGGAATTCACCCCTCCACTTT. Translation gives CASNLVTGNSPLHF.

V and J are TRBV19 and TRBJ1-4; D not certain. This CDR3 has 15 amino acids. V lost 5 bases and J lost 4, with 14 bases in between. Germline CDR1 is LNHDA and CDR2 is SQIVND (reference sequence). CDR3 residues: CASSPPQRNNEKLFF. In nucleotides, the CDR3 is TGTGCCAGTAGTCCCCCCCAGAGGAATAATGAAAAACTGTTTTTT.

The chain combines TRBV19 with TRBJ1-1; no clear D gene. The germline CDR1 and CDR2 sequences are LNHDA and SQIVND (reference sequence). The CDR3 sequence is 14 residues long. V was cut by 3 bases and J by 2 bases, with 10 bases left in between. CDR3 coding DNA: TGTGCCAGTAGTATCGGGCAGGTTAACACTGAAGCTTTCTTT. Encoded protein: CASSIGQVNTEAFF.

This clonotype was counted only a few times. The rearrangement uses TRBV20-1 and TRBJ2-1; TRBD2 matches at 9 bases. Germline trimming cut 3 bases from V and 6 bases from J; bases unmatched to any gene: 18. Germline V gene sequence: CDR1 DFQATT, CDR2 SNEGSKA (reference sequence). The CDR3 is 18 amino acids. CDR3 sequence (DNA): TGCAGTGCTAGTACATTTGGCGGGAGGGCCTTGATGCCCAATGAGCAGTTCTTC. Translated, it gives CSASTFGGRALMPNEQFF.

This clonotype has ten or more counts. The chain uses TRBV28 and TRBJ2-3; D not certain. V lost 3 bases, J lost 3 bases, and 13 bases lay in between. Germline lookup yields CDR1 MDHEN and CDR2 SYDVKM. The CDR3 is 15 residues long. Written as DNA, the CDR3 is TGTGCCAGCAGTTTTTACTGGGAAGGGACAGATACGCAGTATTTT. It translates to CASSFYWEGTDTQYF.

In this sample, this clonotype turned up many times. The gene calls are TRBV6-1 and TRBJ1-1; 9 positions match TRBD1. CDR1 and CDR2 from the germline V gene are MNHNS and SASEGT. With V trimmed by 7 bases and J by 5 bases, 8 bases remained unmatched. This CDR3 spans 14 amino acids. The chain's CDR3 is CASKPGQGWTEAFF. CDR3 in DNA: TGTGCCAGCAAACCGGGACAGGGATGGACTGAAGCTTTCTTT.

This clonotype was observed a few times. This chain uses TRBV6-1 with TRBJ1-5; maybe TRBD1 (6 bases). The germline CDR1 and CDR2 sequences are MNHNS and SASEGT. The CDR3 has 14 amino acids. Trimming cost V 8 bases and J 7 bases, with 18 bases left between them. This CDR3 is CASSLDSLPQPQHF. The CDR3 coding sequence is TGTGCCAGCTCCCTGGACAGTTTGCCCCAGCCCCAGCATTTT.